This T cell receptor beta chain is drawn from a study of cytomegalovirus exposure and HLA in healthy donors. Whole-study results and caveats: Researchers reported in a later analysis that a missense DCLRE1C variant was tied to TCR beta V- and J-gene trimming. Available immune exposure information was restricted to CMV serostatus only. A later analysis reportedly found that, within productive TCRs, an Asian-associated ancestry cluster had fewer N-insertions than the mean observed across the roughly 700 donors.

The PCR made use of 60 Vbeta and 13 Jbeta primers. Method: immunoSEQ multiplex PCR; TCRdb's copy keeps in-frame clones and lacks some. Of about 120,000 clones in the sample, about four fifths were seen once. The CDR3 consists of 14 residues. In germline, CDR1 is SEHNR, CDR2 FQNEAQ (reference sequence). Concerning this clone: Its target is unknown. Germline and junction disagree at one end, which may indicate a read error.

The chain couples TRBV7-9 to TRBJ1-4, with unresolved D. What was sequenced was PBMCs. This TCR was recovered from a woman under 30 in good health and CMV-seronegative. In DNA form, the CDR3 reads TGTTCCAGCAGCTTAAGGACGGGAAATGAAAAACTGTTTTTT. It yields the protein CSSSLRTGNEKLFF.